A selection of T cell receptor beta chains follows, all from one sample in a study of CD8 T cells in ankylosing spondylitis. TCRdb re-called the 5' RACE reads through MiXCR, storing one row per CDR3 protein. The data hold 700,000 or so distinct CDR3 sequences, with 19% observed a single time. Sequenced input: blood, either unsorted or a sorted T cell fraction (not recorded which). The source of these receptors is a male donor with ankylosing spondylitis. The CDR3 runs from the conserved cysteine through the conserved F or W. Fields, in order: D gene, CDR3 length, V gene, J gene, clone size, CDR3 protein, CDR3 DNA. The D gene is left open where the match is weak. Some rows have no size entry. The others give once, few or many, or a class for an expanded clone.

d_call: -
cdr3_length: 13
v_call: TRBV4-1
j_call: TRBJ2-7
clone_size: few
cdr3_aa: CASSQRRDYEQYF
cdr3_nt: TGCGCCAGCAGCCAGAGGAGGGACTACGAGCAGTACTTC

d_call: -
cdr3_length: 14
v_call: TRBV5-1
j_call: TRBJ1-4
clone_size: -
cdr3_aa: CASSPGRENEKLFF
cdr3_nt: TGCGCCAGCAGCCCGGGACGGGAGAATGAAAAACTGTTTTTT

d_call: -
cdr3_length: 13
v_call: TRBV12-3/TRBV12-4
j_call: TRBJ1-5
clone_size: -
cdr3_aa: CASSFAEEEPQHF
cdr3_nt: TGTGCCAGCAGTTTTGCCGAGGAAGAGCCCCAGCATTTT

d_call: TRBD2
cdr3_length: 14
v_call: TRBV20-1
j_call: TRBJ2-1
clone_size: -
cdr3_aa: CSSLMTSGYNEQFF
cdr3_nt: TGCAGTTCTCTTATGACTAGCGGTTACAATGAGCAGTTCTTC

d_call: -
cdr3_length: 13
v_call: TRBV29-1
j_call: TRBJ1-2
clone_size: -
cdr3_aa: CSVAGSSGYGYTF
cdr3_nt: TGCAGCGTTGCGGGCTCTTCGGGCTATGGCTACACCTTC

d_call: -
cdr3_length: 15
v_call: TRBV5-1
j_call: TRBJ2-7
clone_size: -
cdr3_aa: CASSSSGAGRYEQYF
cdr3_nt: TGCGCCAGCAGCTCATCAGGCGCGGGGAGGTACGAGCAGTACTTC

d_call: TRBD2
cdr3_length: 15
v_call: TRBV28
j_call: TRBJ2-1
clone_size: many
cdr3_aa: CASSFTSGSYNEQFF
cdr3_nt: TGTGCCAGCAGCTTTACTAGCGGGTCCTACAATGAGCAGTTCTTC

d_call: -
cdr3_length: 13
v_call: TRBV12-3/TRBV12-4
j_call: TRBJ1-1
clone_size: few
cdr3_aa: CASTPGSYTEAFF
cdr3_nt: TGTGCCAGCACCCCAGGTTCGTACACTGAAGCTTTCTTT

d_call: TRBD1
cdr3_length: 19
v_call: TRBV6-1
j_call: TRBJ1-5
clone_size: few
cdr3_aa: CASCRKSPGTGNSNQPQHF
cdr3_nt: TGTGCCAGCTGTCGAAAAAGTCCCGGGACAGGGAATAGCAATCAGCCCCAGCATTTT

d_call: -
cdr3_length: 14
v_call: TRBV29-1
j_call: TRBJ2-2
clone_size: few
cdr3_aa: CSVARDVNTGELFF
cdr3_nt: TGCAGCGTTGCCCGGGACGTCAACACCGGGGAGCTGTTTTTT

d_call: TRBD1
cdr3_length: 15
v_call: TRBV29-1
j_call: TRBJ1-1
clone_size: -
cdr3_aa: CSFTRDRGRMAEAFF
cdr3_nt: TGCAGCTTCACCCGGGACAGGGGAAGGATGGCTGAAGCTTTCTTT

d_call: TRBD1
cdr3_length: 15
v_call: TRBV2
j_call: TRBJ2-5
clone_size: few
cdr3_aa: CASRGQGARGETQYF
cdr3_nt: TGTGCCAGCAGGGGACAGGGGGCGCGAGGGGAGACCCAGTACTTC

d_call: TRBD2
cdr3_length: 15
v_call: TRBV19
j_call: TRBJ2-3
clone_size: -
cdr3_aa: CATGLAGAQSDTQYF
cdr3_nt: TGTGCCACGGGACTAGCGGGGGCCCAATCGGATACGCAGTATTTT

d_call: -
cdr3_length: 16
v_call: TRBV5-5
j_call: TRBJ2-1
clone_size: -
cdr3_aa: CASSQYAQPSYNEQFF
cdr3_nt: TGTGCCAGCAGCCAATACGCTCAGCCCTCCTACAATGAGCAGTTCTTC

d_call: -
cdr3_length: 14
v_call: TRBV5-1
j_call: TRBJ2-1
clone_size: -
cdr3_aa: CASREEGRIGEQFF
cdr3_nt: TGCGCCAGCAGAGAGGAGGGTAGGATAGGTGAGCAGTTCTTC

d_call: -
cdr3_length: 15
v_call: TRBV6-5
j_call: TRBJ1-2
clone_size: -
cdr3_aa: CASSYSGGTRYGYTF
cdr3_nt: TGTGCCAGCAGTTACTCGGGGGGGACGAGGTATGGCTACACCTTC

d_call: -
cdr3_length: 12
v_call: TRBV4-1
j_call: TRBJ1-1
clone_size: many
cdr3_aa: CASSQFGTEAFF
cdr3_nt: TGCGCCAGCAGCCAATTTGGGACTGAAGCTTTCTTT

d_call: -
cdr3_length: 13
v_call: TRBV6-1
j_call: TRBJ2-7
clone_size: few
cdr3_aa: CASSEEWRHEQYF
cdr3_nt: TGTGCCAGCAGTGAAGAATGGAGACACGAGCAGTACTTC

d_call: -
cdr3_length: 11
v_call: TRBV4-1
j_call: TRBJ2-7
clone_size: few
cdr3_aa: CASSQREEQYF
cdr3_nt: TGCGCCAGTAGCCAGCGAGAGGAGCAGTACTTC

d_call: TRBD1
cdr3_length: 15
v_call: TRBV6-4
j_call: TRBJ2-3
clone_size: few
cdr3_aa: CASSDTGGSTDTQYF
cdr3_nt: TGTGCCAGCAGTGATACAGGGGGTAGCACAGATACGCAGTATTTT

d_call: TRBD2
cdr3_length: 15
v_call: TRBV29-1
j_call: TRBJ2-2
clone_size: few
cdr3_aa: CSVELAGVVTGELFF
cdr3_nt: TGCAGCGTTGAGCTAGCGGGAGTGGTCACCGGGGAGCTGTTTTTT

d_call: -
cdr3_length: 17
v_call: TRBV12-3/TRBV12-4
j_call: TRBJ2-2
clone_size: -
cdr3_aa: CASSPRPAGLNTGELFF
cdr3_nt: TGTGCCAGCAGCCCTCGGCCAGCGGGCTTGAACACCGGGGAGCTGTTTTTT

d_call: -
cdr3_length: 14
v_call: TRBV28
j_call: TRBJ2-7
clone_size: -
cdr3_aa: CASSLPGSVYEQYF
cdr3_nt: TGTGCCAGCAGTTTGCCGGGTTCGGTCTACGAGCAGTACTTC

d_call: -
cdr3_length: 18
v_call: TRBV5-1
j_call: TRBJ2-1
clone_size: -
cdr3_aa: CASSFRPSSGWEYNEQFF
cdr3_nt: TGCGCCAGCTCCTTTAGGCCCTCCAGCGGTTGGGAGTACAATGAGCAGTTCTTC

d_call: TRBD2
cdr3_length: 18
v_call: TRBV12-3/TRBV12-4
j_call: TRBJ2-1
clone_size: few
cdr3_aa: CASSLRSGRAVSYNEQFF
cdr3_nt: TGTGCCAGCAGTTTGAGATCGGGGAGGGCCGTTTCCTACAATGAGCAGTTCTTC

d_call: TRBD1
cdr3_length: 15
v_call: TRBV28
j_call: TRBJ1-5
clone_size: many
cdr3_aa: CASRSQGAPNQPQHF
cdr3_nt: TGTGCCAGCAGATCGCAGGGGGCACCCAATCAGCCCCAGCATTTT

d_call: -
cdr3_length: 14
v_call: TRBV5-6
j_call: TRBJ2-3
clone_size: few
cdr3_aa: CASSLWRAKDTQYF
cdr3_nt: TGTGCCAGCAGCTTGTGGCGGGCGAAGGATACGCAGTATTTT